What follows are 23 T cell receptor beta chains derived from one specimen sequenced in a study of naive and memory T cell subsets. Both TRBC1 and TRBC2 were covered by a beta constant-region primer of two equimolar oligonucleotides. The ligated cDNA underwent four PCR rounds using SP2 and nested alpha and beta constant-region primers. TCRdb reprocessed the UMI-ligation and nested PCR reads with MiXCR, giving one entry per CDR3 protein. The sample consists of 80,000 or so distinct CDR3 sequences, approximately 10% of them appearing once. The sample comprised naive CD8+ T cells from blood. These receptors originate from a human donor in good health.

There are a few counts of this clonotype. The rearrangement uses TRBV27 and TRBJ2-3; 7 positions match TRBD2. V was pared by 2 bases and J by 5 bases, with 7 bases of the junction left unmatched. Germline assignment: CDR1 MNHEY and CDR2 SMNVEV (reference sequence). The CDR3 runs to 15 residues. In DNA form, the CDR3 reads TGTGCCAGCAGTTTAGGTGGGAGGGTGGTAGATACGCAGTATTTT. Its translation: CASSLGGRVVDTQYF.

This clonotype was counted ten times or more. This rearrangement joins TRBV7-6 to TRBJ2-3; 10 bases agree with TRBD1. The CDR3 runs to 15 residues. Germline V gene lookup returns CDR1 SGHVS and CDR2 FNYEAQ. The V segment lost 5 bases and the J segment 4 bases; nucleotides outside the gene matches: 6. The CDR3: CASSKTGGSADTQYF. The CDR3 DNA follows: TGTGCCAGCAGCAAGACAGGGGGCTCTGCAGATACGCAGTATTTT.

This clonotype has only a few counts. The junction shows a germline mismatch at one end, possibly a read error. CDR3 nucleotide sequence: TGTGCCAGTAGCCGGGGGTTCCAAAAGACCCAGTACTTC. This translates into CASSRGFQKTQYF. V usage is TRBV12-3 or TRBV12-4 and J usage is TRBJ2-5; the D gene is possibly TRBD2 (6 bases). The CDR3 has 13 residues.

This clonotype was observed a few times. The genes are TRBV28 and TRBJ1-2; 10 positions agree with TRBD1. Trimming cost V 3 bases and J 4 bases; bases outside gene matches: 8. The CDR3 loop spans 16 amino acids. Germline V gives CDR1 MDHEN, CDR2 SYDVKM. CDR3 coding DNA: TGTGCCAGCAGTTTGCTTACCGGGACAGGGGTCTATGGCTACACCTTC. Translation: CASSLLTGTGVYGYTF.

This clonotype occurred many times. This chain uses TRBV9 with TRBJ1-1; weak D call: TRBD1 (5 bases). Germline V lookup: CDR1 SGDLS, CDR2 YYNGEE. V was trimmed by 0 bases and J by 4 bases, leaving 7 bases between them. The CDR3 covers 13 residues. DNA for the CDR3: TGTGCCAGCAGCGTAGGGGGGATCACTGAAGCTTTCTTT. This encodes CASSVGGITEAFF.

This clonotype has only a few counts. The chain employs TRBV29-1 and TRBJ2-2, with 10 bases matching TRBD2. Germline V gene data show CDR1 as SQVTM and CDR2 as ANQGSEA. This CDR3 is built from 13 residues. CDR3 coding DNA: TGCTCAGGACTAGCGGTGAACACCGGGGAGCTGTTTTTT. Translated: CSGLAVNTGELFF.

This clonotype was seen only a few times. The rearrangement links TRBV6-2 or TRBV6-3 to TRBJ2-1, with D uncertain. This CDR3 spans 14 amino acids. CDR1 MNHEY and CDR2 SVGEGT come from the germline V gene. The germline V and J ends were trimmed by 5 bases and 6 bases, with 14 bases remaining between them. The CDR3 nucleotides are TGTGCCAGCAGTCGACTTGACGGACCCAATGAGCAGTTCTTC. Its protein is CASSRLDGPNEQFF.

This clonotype was seen a few times. The chain joins TRBV20-1 to TRBJ2-1, with 8 bases identical to TRBD2. After removal of 5 bases from V and 9 bases from J, the junction contained 12 bases not matched to a gene. This CDR3 has 14 amino acids. Germline V gene sequence: CDR1 DFQATT, CDR2 SNEGSKA (reference sequence). The CDR3 loop is CSAARSGGPFEQFF. The CDR3, as DNA: TGCAGTGCTGCCCGCTCGGGAGGGCCCTTTGAGCAGTTCTTC.

The J gene is TRBJ2-1, the V gene TRBV13; D is uncertain. The CDR3 has 16 residues. V lost 2 bases and J 6 bases, leaving 17 bases between the germline ends. Germline V lookup: CDR1 PRHDT, CDR2 FYEKMQ (reference sequence). CDR3 sequence (DNA): TGTGCCAGCAGCTTAAGAATTACCGGACCGGGCAATGAGCAGTTCTTC. Its translation: CASSLRITGPGNEQFF.

The chain recombines TRBV20-1 with TRBJ2-7, with D tentatively TRBD1 or TRBD2 (7 bases each). The length of the CDR3 is 14 residues. Per the germline V gene, CDR1 is DFQATT and CDR2 is SNEGSKA (reference sequence). Trimming took 1 base from V and 3 from J, leaving 13 bases between them. The CDR3, as DNA: TGCAGTGCTAGAGGGCAGGGGGAGGGCTACGAGCAGTACTTC. Amino acid sequence: CSARGQGEGYEQYF.

The rearrangement joins TRBV29-1 to TRBJ2-1; unclear D gene. V was pared by 4 bases and J by 5 bases, with 6 bases between. CDR3 length: 11 amino acids. The germline V gene encodes CDR1 SQVTM and CDR2 ANQGSEA. CDR3 sequence reads: CSVAHDNEQFF. The CDR3 DNA reads TGCAGCGTTGCTCACGACAATGAGCAGTTCTTC.

Concerning this clonotype: It may be a read error: a sequence one base away is much more abundant. The rearrangement links TRBV6-1 to TRBJ1-2, with D unclear. Germline values: CDR1 MNHNS, CDR2 SASEGT. The CDR3 consists of 14 residues. The chain's CDR3 is CASSEPDGYYGHTF. In nucleotides, the CDR3 is TGTGCCAGCAGTGAGCCGGACGGCTACTATGGCCACACCTTC.

The table lists this clonotype with many counts. CDR3 coding DNA: TGTGCCAGCAGTTACTCGAGACAGAAGGAAAAACTGTTTTTT. This translates into CASSYSRQKEKLFF. The V call is TRBV6-5, the J call TRBJ1-4, with D tentatively TRBD1 (5 bases). This CDR3 is built from 14 residues. Per the germline V gene, CDR1 is MNHEY and CDR2 is SVGAGI. V gave up 0 bases and J gave up 8 bases, with 10 bases separating them.

This clonotype was picked up a small number of times. This rearrangement joins TRBV10-2 to TRBJ2-2; a weak D match, TRBD2 (6 bases). CDR1 and CDR2 from the germline V gene are WSHSY and SAAADI. This CDR3 spans 14 amino acids. The V gene lost 10 bases and the J gene lost 0 bases, with 12 bases spanning the gap. The CDR3 nucleotides are TGCGCCACCCCAGGAGGGGCGAACACCGGGGAGCTGTTTTTT. This codes for CATPGGANTGELFF.

The genes are TRBV28 and TRBJ2-1; 10 bases line up with TRBD1. The CDR3 consists of 15 residues. The V and J ends lost 5 bases and 7 bases, in that order; junction bases with no gene match: 8. Germline CDR1 MDHEN, CDR2 SYDVKM. CDR3 sequence (DNA): TGTGCCAGCAGTCCGACAGGGGGCGCTGGGAATGAGCAGTTCTTC. Translating gives CASSPTGGAGNEQFF.

This clonotype was counted ten times or more. The chain has TRBV27 and TRBJ2-1; 10 nucleotides line up with TRBD1. The V and J ends lost 6 bases and 4 bases, in that order; junction bases with no gene match: 6. Germline V gene lookup returns CDR1 MNHEY and CDR2 SMNVEV (reference sequence). There are 15 residues in the CDR3. The chain's CDR3 is CASSSPGQGYNEQFF. The CDR3 DNA follows: TGTGCCAGCAGCTCACCGGGACAGGGGTACAATGAGCAGTTCTTC.

The chain carries TRBV14 and TRBJ2-2; D is unresolved. Per germline, CDR1 SGHDN and CDR2 FVKESK. The CDR3 is made up of 13 amino acids. Trimming removed 3 bases at V and 1 base at J, with 3 bases between. CDR3 sequence (DNA): TGTGCCAGCAGCCAGTTGAACACCGGGGAGCTGTTTTTT. This codes for CASSQLNTGELFF.

This clonotype occurred many times. V gene TRBV10-3 combines with J gene TRBJ1-5, with unresolved D. Germline lookup yields CDR1 ENHRY and CDR2 SYGVKD. V lost 2 bases and J lost 3, with 2 bases in between. The CDR3 consists of 12 residues. CDR3 amino acids: CAISEDNQPQHF. Here the CDR3 DNA reads TGTGCCATCAGTGAGGACAATCAGCCCCAGCATTTT.

The CDR3 region has the DNA TGTGCCAGCGCGGACACTGAAGCTTTCTTT. Its translation: CASADTEAFF. This sequence joins TRBV28 and TRBJ1-1; D not certain. Germline V gives CDR1 MDHEN, CDR2 SYDVKM. V lost 8 bases, J lost 3 bases, and 4 bases lay in between. There are 10 residues in the CDR3.

This clonotype was counted between two and nine times. This sequence joins TRBV7-2 and TRBJ2-7; tentatively, D is TRBD2 (6 bases). Trimming took off 2 bases at V and 7 bases at J, with 15 bases between the two ends. The V gene's germline CDR1 is SGHTA and CDR2 FQGNSA. This CDR3 is built from 14 residues. In DNA form, the CDR3 reads TGTGCCAGCAGCTTAAGTTTACTAGCAAGGGAGCAGTACTTC. Translated: CASSLSLLAREQYF.

This clonotype was seen many times. The chain links TRBV12-3 or TRBV12-4 to TRBJ2-5; TRBD2 agrees at 7 bases. The CDR3 is made up of 14 amino acids. V lost 4 bases to trimming and J lost 7 bases; unmatched junction nucleotides: 9. CDR3 coding DNA: TGTGCCAGCAGTTGGGGACTACGCTTCTCGACCCAGTACTTC. Its translation is CASSWGLRFSTQYF.

Ten or more counts support this clonotype. The chain joins TRBV7-9 to TRBJ2-6, with no clear D. CDR3 length: 17 amino acids. V was pared by 5 bases and J by 2 bases, with 16 bases between. Germline CDR1 is SEHNR and CDR2 is FQNEAQ (reference sequence). CDR3 region: CASSPDGFWAGANVLTF. CDR3 in DNA: TGTGCCAGCAGCCCGGACGGATTCTGGGCTGGGGCCAACGTCCTGACTTTC.

This clonotype appeared many times. The chain employs TRBV19 and TRBJ2-2, with TRBD2 identical over 8 bases. CDR3 size: 14 residues. With V trimmed by 7 bases and J by 6 bases, 7 bases remained unmatched. Looked up from germline, CDR1 is LNHDA and CDR2 is SQIVND (reference sequence). CDR3 sequence: CASKSGRLAGELFF. The CDR3 DNA reads as TGTGCCAGTAAGAGCGGGAGATTGGCCGGGGAGCTGTTTTTT.